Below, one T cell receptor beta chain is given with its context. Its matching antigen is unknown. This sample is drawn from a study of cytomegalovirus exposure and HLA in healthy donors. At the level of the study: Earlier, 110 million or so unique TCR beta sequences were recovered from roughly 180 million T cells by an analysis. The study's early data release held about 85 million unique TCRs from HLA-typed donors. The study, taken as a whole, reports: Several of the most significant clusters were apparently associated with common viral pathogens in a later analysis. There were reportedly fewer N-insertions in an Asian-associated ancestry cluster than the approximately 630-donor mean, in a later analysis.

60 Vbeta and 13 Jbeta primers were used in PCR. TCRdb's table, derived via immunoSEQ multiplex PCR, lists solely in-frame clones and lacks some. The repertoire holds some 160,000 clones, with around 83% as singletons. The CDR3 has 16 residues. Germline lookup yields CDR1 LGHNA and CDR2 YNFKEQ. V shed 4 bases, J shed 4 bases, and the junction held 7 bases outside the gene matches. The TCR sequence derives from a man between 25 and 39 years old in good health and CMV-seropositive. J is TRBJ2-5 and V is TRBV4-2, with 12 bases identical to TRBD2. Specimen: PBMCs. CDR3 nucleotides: TGTGCCAGCAGCCTTCGACTAGCGGGAGTGGGAGAGACCCAGTACTTC. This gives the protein CASSLRLAGVGETQYF.